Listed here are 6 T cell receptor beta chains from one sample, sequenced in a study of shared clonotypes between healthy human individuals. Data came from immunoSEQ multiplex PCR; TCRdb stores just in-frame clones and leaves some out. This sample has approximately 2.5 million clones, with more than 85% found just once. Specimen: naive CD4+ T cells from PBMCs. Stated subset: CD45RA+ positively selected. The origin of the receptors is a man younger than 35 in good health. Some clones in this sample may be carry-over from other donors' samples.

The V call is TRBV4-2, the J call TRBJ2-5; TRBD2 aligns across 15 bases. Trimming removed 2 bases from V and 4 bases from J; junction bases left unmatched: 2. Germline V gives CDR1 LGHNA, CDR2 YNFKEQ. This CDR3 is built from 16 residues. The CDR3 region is CASSQPGLAGGETQYF. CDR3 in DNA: TGTGCCAGCAGCCAACCGGGACTAGCGGGAGGAGAGACCCAGTACTTC.

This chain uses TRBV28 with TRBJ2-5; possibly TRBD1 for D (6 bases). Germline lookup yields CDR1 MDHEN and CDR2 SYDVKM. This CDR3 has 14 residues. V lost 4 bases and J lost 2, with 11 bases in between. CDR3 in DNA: TGTGCCAGCAGTTCTGTAACAGGGCAAGAGACCCAGTACTTC. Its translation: CASSSVTGQETQYF.

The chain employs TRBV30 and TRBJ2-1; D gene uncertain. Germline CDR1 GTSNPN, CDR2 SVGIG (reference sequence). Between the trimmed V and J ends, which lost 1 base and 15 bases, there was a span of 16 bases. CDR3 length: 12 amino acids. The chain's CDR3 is CAWSGETPRRFF. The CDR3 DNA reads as TGTGCCTGGAGTGGGGAAACCCCCAGACGGTTCTTC.

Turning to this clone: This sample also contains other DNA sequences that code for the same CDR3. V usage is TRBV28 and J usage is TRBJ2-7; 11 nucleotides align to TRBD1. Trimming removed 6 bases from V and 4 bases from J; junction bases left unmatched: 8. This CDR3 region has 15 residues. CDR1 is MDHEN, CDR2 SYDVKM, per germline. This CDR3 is CASSTPGQGAYEQYF. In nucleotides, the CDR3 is TGTGCCAGCAGCACCCCCGGACAGGGGGCTTACGAGCAGTACTTC.

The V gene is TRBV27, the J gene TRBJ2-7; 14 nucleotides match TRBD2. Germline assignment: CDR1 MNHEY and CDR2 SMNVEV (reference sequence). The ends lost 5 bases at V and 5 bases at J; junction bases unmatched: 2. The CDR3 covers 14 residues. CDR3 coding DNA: TGTGCCAGCAGTCGGACTAGCGGGAGGAACGAGCAGTACTTC. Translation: CASSRTSGRNEQYF.

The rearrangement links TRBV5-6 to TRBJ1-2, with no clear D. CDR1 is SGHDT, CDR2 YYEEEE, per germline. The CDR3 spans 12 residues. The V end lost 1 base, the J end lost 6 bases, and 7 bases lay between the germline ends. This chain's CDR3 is CASSLMDHGYTF. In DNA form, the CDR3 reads TGTGCCAGCAGCTTGATGGATCATGGCTACACCTTC. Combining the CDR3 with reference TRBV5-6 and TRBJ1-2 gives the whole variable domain DAGVTQSPTHLIKTRGQQVTLRCSPKSGHDTVSWYQQALGQGPQFIFQYYEEEERQRGNFPDRFSGHQFPNYSSELNVNALLLGDSALYLCASSLMDHGYTFGSGTRLTVV.